This is a list of T cell receptor beta chains from one sample in a study of regulatory T cells in long-lasting Graves disease. TCRdb re-analysed the multiplex PCR reads in MiXCR, keeping a single row per CDR3 protein. The table has about 430,000 distinct CDR3 sequences, under 25% seen once. The sequenced sample was peripheral blood mononuclear cells (PBMCs), obtained when the disease was refractory, from a patient treated with antithyroid drugs. These receptors all come from a female donor with Graves disease. CDR3s include the opening cysteine and the closing phenylalanine or tryptophan. The D gene is left open where the match is weak. Some rows have no size entry. The others give once, few or many, or a class for an expanded clone.

size: many; D: -; J: TRBJ1-2; V: TRBV5-1; DNA: TGCGCCAGCGGGGCCGAAAATTACTATGGCTACACCTTC; CDR3: CASGAENYYGYTF
size: many; D: -; J: TRBJ2-2; V: TRBV3-1; DNA: TGTGCCAGCAGCCAGGGATCCGCGAACACCGGGGAGCTGTTTTTT; CDR3: CASSQGSANTGELFF
size: -; D: TRBD2; J: TRBJ2-6; V: TRBV9; DNA: TGTGCCAGCAGCCCCCGGGGGGGGAGTAACTCTGGGGCCAACGTCCTGACTTTC; CDR3: CASSPRGGSNSGANVLTF
size: many; D: TRBD2; J: TRBJ2-7; V: TRBV28; DNA: TGTGCCAGCAGTTTACCCGGGAGGGCCTCTTACGAGCAGTACTTC; CDR3: CASSLPGRASYEQYF
size: many; D: TRBD2; J: TRBJ2-7; V: TRBV28; DNA: TGTGCCAGCACCGCCCTAGCGGGAGCGGGAGAGCAGTACTTC; CDR3: CASTALAGAGEQYF
size: -; D: TRBD2; J: TRBJ2-5; V: TRBV7-9; DNA: TGTGCCAGCAGCTTAACCGGGAGGGCCCAAGAGACCCAGTACTTC; CDR3: CASSLTGRAQETQYF
size: few; D: TRBD1; J: TRBJ1-1; V: TRBV3-1; DNA: TGTGCCAGCAGCCATTCCGGGACAGGGGGAACTGAAGCTTTCTTT; CDR3: CASSHSGTGGTEAFF
size: few; D: TRBD1; J: TRBJ2-5; V: TRBV6-1; DNA: TGTGCCAGCAGTGAAAGGGCAGGGGGTCCCCAAGAGACCCAGTACTTC; CDR3: CASSERAGGPQETQYF
size: -; D: TRBD2; J: TRBJ2-1; V: TRBV29-1; DNA: TGCAGCGTAAGCGGGCGGACTAAGCGGGAGTGGTTCGAGCAGTTCTTC; CDR3: CSVSGRTKREWFEQFF
size: many; D: -; J: TRBJ1-1; V: TRBV10-2; DNA: TGCGCCAGCAGGAACGGACTGAACACTGAAGCTTTCTTT; CDR3: CASRNGLNTEAFF
size: few; D: -; J: TRBJ1-4; V: TRBV18; DNA: TGTGCCAGCTCCCCGACAGAGGAAAAACTGTTTTTT; CDR3: CASSPTEEKLFF
size: -; D: -; J: TRBJ1-1; V: TRBV28; DNA: TGTGCCAGCAGTTTCGCCGACAGGCCGAACACTGAAGCTTTCTTT; CDR3: CASSFADRPNTEAFF
size: few; D: -; J: TRBJ1-6; V: TRBV9; DNA: TGTGCCAGCAGCGTAGAAGTTTGGAGCAGTTATAATTCACCCCTCCACTTT; CDR3: CASSVEVWSSYNSPLHF
size: many; D: -; J: TRBJ1-1; V: TRBV28; DNA: TGTGCCAGCAGTTTACAGACTGTGAACACTGAAGCTTTCTTT; CDR3: CASSLQTVNTEAFF
size: -; D: TRBD1; J: TRBJ2-2; V: TRBV5-5; DNA: TGTGCCAGCAGCTTGGACGCAGGGGGCAACGGGGAGCTGTTTTTT; CDR3: CASSLDAGGNGELFF
size: few; D: -; J: TRBJ1-2; V: TRBV3-1; DNA: TGTGCCAGCAGCCAAGATCTCCTTCCGAACTATGGCTACACCTTC; CDR3: CASSQDLLPNYGYTF
size: many; D: -; J: TRBJ1-6; V: TRBV11-2; DNA: TGTGCCAGCAGCTTATCATCCGGGACCGGTTTTAATTCACCCCTCCACTTT; CDR3: CASSLSSGTGFNSPLHF
size: -; D: -; J: TRBJ2-7; V: TRBV14; DNA: TGTGCCAGCAGCCAAAAAGACAGGTTTAACTACGAGCAGTACTTC; CDR3: CASSQKDRFNYEQYF
size: -; D: TRBD1; J: TRBJ1-2; V: TRBV12-3/TRBV12-4; DNA: TGTGCCAGCTCACCCCAGGGGGAAGAATATGGCTACACCTTC; CDR3: CASSPQGEEYGYTF
size: -; D: -; J: TRBJ2-3; V: TRBV28; DNA: TGTGCCAGCAGTTTTATGGCAGGACCAAGCACAGATACGCAGTATTTT; CDR3: CASSFMAGPSTDTQYF
size: -; D: TRBD1; J: TRBJ1-2; V: TRBV9; DNA: TGTGCCAGCAGCGAGGGGACAGGGGAATACTATGGCTACACCTTC; CDR3: CASSEGTGEYYGYTF
size: -; D: -; J: TRBJ2-7; V: TRBV29-1; DNA: TGCAGCGTTGAAGTACAGAGTACCTACGAGCAGTACTTC; CDR3: CSVEVQSTYEQYF
size: few; D: TRBD1; J: TRBJ1-5; V: TRBV6-1; DNA: TGTGCCAGACCGGGACAGACAGTCAATCAGCCCCAGCATTTT; CDR3: CARPGQTVNQPQHF
size: many; D: TRBD1; J: TRBJ1-2; V: TRBV28; DNA: TGTGCCAGCAGACAACAGGGGGCCCCTTGGGGCTACACCTTC; CDR3: CASRQQGAPWGYTF
size: few; D: TRBD1; J: TRBJ1-1; V: TRBV5-4; DNA: TGTGCCAGCAGCTACCTGACAGGGGGGACTGAAGCTTTCTTT; CDR3: CASSYLTGGTEAFF
size: few; D: -; J: TRBJ1-4; V: TRBV12-3/TRBV12-4; DNA: TGTGCCAACAGGCGGGACCCTAATGAAAAACTGTTTTTT; CDR3: CANRRDPNEKLFF
size: -; D: -; J: TRBJ2-1; V: TRBV2; DNA: TGTGCCAGCAGTGAAGCGGACCATTTCAATGAGCAGTTCTTC; CDR3: CASSEADHFNEQFF
size: many; D: -; J: TRBJ1-2; V: TRBV3-1; DNA: TGTGCCAGCAGCGGGGCGCCGGGTGGCTATGGCTACACCTTC; CDR3: CASSGAPGGYGYTF
size: many; D: TRBD2; J: TRBJ2-7; V: TRBV27; DNA: TGTGCCAGCACTCGGGCTAGCGGGAGCAACGAGCAGTACTTC; CDR3: CASTRASGSNEQYF